Listed here are 16 T cell receptor beta chains from one sample, sequenced in a study of T cell repertoires in cytomegalovirus infection. TCRdb analysed the reads with MiXCR anew, one entry per CDR3 protein. Of some 940,000 distinct CDR3 sequences detected, under 40% appear once; the ten largest clones hold over 10%. No cognate antigen is known for these TCRs. Sequencing used cultured CD8+ T cells from PBMCs, obtained from culture after CMV antigen stimulation. These receptors were taken from a human donor in good health (CMV status not recorded). Some clones in this sample may be carry-over from other donors' samples.

The chain employs TRBV7-8 and TRBJ2-5; D possibly matches TRBD1 or TRBD2 (5 bases each). Trimming took 1 base from V and 3 from J, leaving 12 bases between them. Looked up from germline, CDR1 is SGHVS and CDR2 is FQNEAQ. The CDR3 has 15 amino acids. The CDR3 sequence is CASSLVRDRKETQYF. In DNA form, the CDR3 reads TGTGCCAGCAGCTTAGTAAGGGACCGAAAAGAGACCCAGTACTTC. The whole variable domain, filled in from reference TRBV7-8 and TRBJ2-5, reads GAGVSQSPRYKVAKRGQDVALRCDPISGHVSLFWYQQALGQGPEFLTYFQNEAQLDKSGLPSDRFFAERPEGSVSTLKIQRTQQEDSAVYLCASSLVRDRKETQYFGPGTRLLVL.

Of note for this clonotype: This may be a read error, as it is one base from a much larger clone. The genes are TRBV11-2 and TRBJ2-1, with D perhaps TRBD1 (6 bases). V gave up 5 bases and J gave up 4 bases, with 12 bases separating them. Germline V gene data show CDR1 as SGHAT and CDR2 as FQNNGV. This CDR3 is 14 amino acids long. For the CDR3, the DNA is TGTGCCAGCAGCCCTAACAGGGTTTACAATGAGCAGTTCTTC. This translates into CASSPNRVYNEQFF.

This clonotype was counted a few times. J is TRBJ2-1 and V is TRBV2; weak D call: TRBD2 (6 bases). Looked up from germline, CDR1 is SNHLY and CDR2 is FYNNEI. The CDR3 consists of 14 residues. Trimming stripped 7 bases from V and 8 bases from J, with 18 bases between. The chain's CDR3 is CASTYLWGDDEQFF. As DNA, the CDR3 is TGTGCCAGCACCTATTTGTGGGGGGACGATGAGCAGTTCTTC.

The V gene is TRBV4-1, the J gene TRBJ1-5; D is unclear. Germline lookup yields CDR1 MGHRA and CDR2 YSYEKL. The CDR3 is 14 residues long. With 0 bases removed from V and 7 bases from J, the gap between germline ends came to 10 bases. The CDR3 loop is CASSQDRSQQPQHF. DNA of the CDR3: TGCGCCAGCAGCCAAGATCGATCACAACAGCCCCAGCATTTT.

There are a few counts of this clonotype. Written as DNA, the CDR3 is TGCGCCAGCAGCCAAGAGGCGGGGGGCGGGGGCACAGATACGCAGTATTTT. Translation: CASSQEAGGGGTDTQYF. This chain links TRBV4-3 with TRBJ2-3, with TRBD2 matching over 8 bases. V was pared by 0 bases and J by 1 base, with 6 bases of the junction left unmatched. The CDR3 is 17 residues long. CDR1 LGHNA and CDR2 YSLEER come from the germline V gene.

This chain uses TRBV5-4 with TRBJ2-5; the match to TRBD2 covers 9 bases. V shed 1 base and J 1 base; nucleotides not matched to a gene: 17. The CDR3 runs to 20 residues. CDR1 SGHNT and CDR2 YYREEE come from the germline V gene (reference sequence). The CDR3 DNA is TGTGCCAGCAGCTTGTCGCGGGCGGGGGGGACCTCCCACCGCCAAGAGACCCAGTACTTC. Translating it yields CASSLSRAGGTSHRQETQYF.

J is TRBJ1-1 and V is TRBV12-3 or TRBV12-4; D is unclear. The V end was cut by 3 bases, the J end by 2 bases, with 13 bases between. The CDR3 has 15 amino acids. CDR3 sequence: CASSLPGLLNTEAFF. The CDR3 DNA follows: TGTGCCAGCAGTTTGCCAGGCTTATTAAACACTGAAGCTTTCTTT.

The chain links TRBV5-6 to TRBJ2-3; TRBD2 might be the D (6 bases). The CDR3 consists of 17 residues. V lost 4 bases and J 1 base, leaving 19 bases between the germline ends. Germline V lookup: CDR1 SGHDT, CDR2 YYEEEE. The CDR3 region is CASSPGGGPWGTDTQYF. The CDR3 region has the DNA TGTGCCAGCAGCCCGGGCGGAGGGCCCTGGGGCACAGATACGCAGTATTTT.

This clonotype was seen repeatedly, ten times or more. The genes are TRBV27 and TRBJ2-7; D is unresolved. CDR3 length: 13 residues. Germline CDR1 reads MNHEY; CDR2 reads SMNVEV (reference sequence). The V end was cut by 4 bases, the J end by 1 base, with 8 bases between. CDR3 sequence: CASSYGQSYEQYF. DNA for the CDR3: TGTGCCAGCAGTTACGGGCAGTCCTACGAGCAGTACTTC.

The CDR3 spells CASSFGGLFQPQHF. The CDR3 nucleotides are TGTGCCAGCAGTTTTGGGGGGTTGTTTCAGCCCCAGCATTTT. The chain has TRBV12-3 or TRBV12-4 and TRBJ1-5; TRBD1 is a possible D gene (5 bases). V was pared by 3 bases and J by 6 bases, with 12 bases between. This CDR3 has 14 residues.

Ten or more counts support this clonotype. The chain recombines TRBV7-6 with TRBJ2-7, with a possible D match to TRBD2 (5 bases). V was trimmed by 1 base and J by 6 bases, leaving 16 bases between them. There are 15 residues in the CDR3. CDR1 is SGHVS and CDR2 is FNYEAQ in the germline V gene. The CDR3 coding sequence is TGTGCCAGCAGCTTAGGAAATTTCGGGAAACCCGAGCAGTACTTC. Protein: CASSLGNFGKPEQYF.

Notes on this clonotype: A much larger clone lies a single base off, so this may be a read error. The V and J genes are TRBV27 and TRBJ2-7; D possibly matches TRBD1 or TRBD2 (5 bases each). The CDR3 contains 14 residues. In germline, CDR1 is MNHEY, CDR2 SMNVEV (reference sequence). CDR3 residues: CAGSPGTERYEQYV. CDR3 sequence (DNA): TGTGCCGGCAGTCCCGGGACGGAACGCTACGAGCAGTACGTC.

This clonotype came up a few times. V gene TRBV5-5 combines with J gene TRBJ2-3, with 9 positions matching TRBD2. V shed 0 bases and J 3 bases; nucleotides not matched to a gene: 5. Germline V CDR1 and CDR2: SGHKS, YYEKEE (reference sequence). CDR3 length: 16 residues. The CDR3, as DNA: TGTGCCAGCAGCTTGGACGGACTAGCGTATACAGATACGCAGTATTTT. Amino acids: CASSLDGLAYTDTQYF.

The chain carries TRBV7-4 and TRBJ2-3, with TRBD1 matching over 8 bases. The trim removed 6 bases at V and 0 bases at J, leaving 11 bases unmatched. This CDR3 is built from 17 residues. The V gene's germline CDR1 is SGHVT and CDR2 SQSDAQ. The CDR3 here is CASRNDRGQLSTDTQYF. CDR3 nucleotide sequence: TGTGCCAGCAGAAACGACAGGGGCCAACTTAGCACAGATACGCAGTATTTT.

In its sample, this clonotype was seen a few times. A much bigger clone sits one base away, suggesting this may be a read error. The rearrangement uses TRBV12-3 or TRBV12-4 and TRBJ1-3; D not certain. The CDR3 loop spans 11 amino acids. The germline V and J ends were trimmed by 6 bases and 3 bases, with 3 bases remaining between them. The CDR3 protein is CASRFGNTIYF. The DNA for the CDR3 is TGTGCCAGCAGGTTTGGAAACACCATATATTTT.

This clonotype has a handful of counts. V and J are TRBV6-2 or TRBV6-3 and TRBJ2-3; weak D call: TRBD2 (6 bases). CDR3 length: 14 residues. V was shortened by 4 bases and J by 2 bases, with 10 bases between the two germline ends. Germline V gene sequence: CDR1 MNHEY, CDR2 SVGEGT. The DNA for the CDR3 is TGTGCCAGCAGTTCCTGGACTAACACAGATACGCAGTATTTT. Amino acids: CASSSWTNTDTQYF.